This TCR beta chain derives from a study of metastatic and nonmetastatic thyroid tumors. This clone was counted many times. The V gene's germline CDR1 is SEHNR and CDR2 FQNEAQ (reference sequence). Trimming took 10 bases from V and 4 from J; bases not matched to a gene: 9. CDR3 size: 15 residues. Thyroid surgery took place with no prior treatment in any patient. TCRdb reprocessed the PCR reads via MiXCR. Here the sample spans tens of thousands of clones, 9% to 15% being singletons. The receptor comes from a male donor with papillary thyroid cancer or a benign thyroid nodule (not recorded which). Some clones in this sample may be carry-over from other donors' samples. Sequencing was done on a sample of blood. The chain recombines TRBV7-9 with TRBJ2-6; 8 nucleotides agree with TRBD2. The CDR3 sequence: CANTGGASGANVLTF. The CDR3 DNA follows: TGTGCCAATACGGGGGGGGCCTCAGGGGCCAACGTCCTGACTTTC. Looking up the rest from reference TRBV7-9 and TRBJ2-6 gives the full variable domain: DTGVSQNPRHKITKRGQNVTFRCDPISEHNRLYWYRQTLGQGPEFLTYFQNEAQLEKSRLLSDRFSAERPKGSFSTLEIQRTEQGDSAMYLCANTGGASGANVLTFGAGSRLTVL.